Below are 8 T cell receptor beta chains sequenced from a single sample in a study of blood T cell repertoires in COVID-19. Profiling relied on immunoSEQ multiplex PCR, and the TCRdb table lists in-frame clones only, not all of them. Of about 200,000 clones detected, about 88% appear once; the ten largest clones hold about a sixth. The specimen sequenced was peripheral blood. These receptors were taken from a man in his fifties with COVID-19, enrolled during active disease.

CDR3 nucleotide sequence: TGTGCCACCAGCAGACCAGATCAGGGTTCTTCTAGGGGCTACACCTTC. Translation gives CATSRPDQGSSRGYTF. The chain combines TRBV15 with TRBJ1-2; D might be TRBD1 (5 bases). Germline V gene data show CDR1 as LNHNV and CDR2 as YYDKDF (reference sequence). V was cut by 2 bases and J by 8 bases, with 21 bases left in between. The CDR3 runs to 16 residues.

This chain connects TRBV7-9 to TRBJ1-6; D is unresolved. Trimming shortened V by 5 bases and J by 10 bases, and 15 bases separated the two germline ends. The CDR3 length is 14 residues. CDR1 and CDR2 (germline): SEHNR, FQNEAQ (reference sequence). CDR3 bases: TGTGCCAGCAGCAATATGGGTAGCCACTCACCCCTCCACTTT. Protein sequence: CASSNMGSHSPLHF.

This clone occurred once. The CDR3 spells CASSAPAGARTGELFF. CDR3 DNA sequence: TGTGCCAGCAGCGCCCCAGCGGGAGCACGAACCGGGGAGCTGTTTTTT. The rearrangement uses TRBV2 and TRBJ2-2; 8 bases are shared with TRBD2. The V gene's germline CDR1 is SNHLY and CDR2 FYNNEI. The ends lost 6 bases at V and 5 bases at J; junction bases unmatched: 11. The length of the CDR3 is 16 residues.

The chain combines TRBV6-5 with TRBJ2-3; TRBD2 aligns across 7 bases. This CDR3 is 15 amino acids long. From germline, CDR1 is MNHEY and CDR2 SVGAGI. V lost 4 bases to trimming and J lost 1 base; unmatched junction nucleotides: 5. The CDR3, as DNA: TGTGCCAGCAGTTCCTCTAGCGGACGCACAGATACGCAGTATTTT. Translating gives CASSSSSGRTDTQYF.

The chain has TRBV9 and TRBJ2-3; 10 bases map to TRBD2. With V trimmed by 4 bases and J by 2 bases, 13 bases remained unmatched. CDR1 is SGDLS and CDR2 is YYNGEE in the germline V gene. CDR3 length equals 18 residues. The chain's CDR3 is CASSQLASGGQNTDTQYF. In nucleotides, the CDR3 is TGTGCCAGCAGCCAGCTGGCTAGCGGGGGACAAAACACAGATACGCAGTATTTT. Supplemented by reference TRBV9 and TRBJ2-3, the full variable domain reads DSGVTQTPKHLITATGQRVTLRCSPRSGDLSVYWYQQSLDQGLQFLIQYYNGEERAKGNILERFSAQQFPDLHSELNLSSLELGDSALYFCASSQLASGGQNTDTQYFGPGTRLTVL.

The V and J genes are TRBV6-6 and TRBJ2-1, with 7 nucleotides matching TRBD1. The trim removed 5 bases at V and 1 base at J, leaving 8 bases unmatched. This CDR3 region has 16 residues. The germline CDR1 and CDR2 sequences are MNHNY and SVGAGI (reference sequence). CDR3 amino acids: CASSPTQQGSYNEQFF. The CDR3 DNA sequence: TGTGCCAGCAGTCCAACTCAACAGGGGTCCTACAATGAGCAGTTCTTC.

Here the CDR3 reads CASIAVRGMNTEAFF. The CDR3 nucleotides are TGTGCCAGCATTGCGGTGCGAGGGATGAACACTGAAGCTTTCTTT. The chain recombines TRBV6-5 with TRBJ1-1; D gene ambiguous. The CDR3 is 15 residues long. Germline CDR1 reads MNHEY; CDR2 reads SVGAGI. Trimming stripped 7 bases from V and 0 bases from J, with 15 bases between.

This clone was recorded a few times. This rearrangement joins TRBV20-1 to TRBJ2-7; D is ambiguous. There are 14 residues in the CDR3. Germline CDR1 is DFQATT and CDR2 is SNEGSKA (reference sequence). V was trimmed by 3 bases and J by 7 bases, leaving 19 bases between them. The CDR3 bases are TGCAGTGCTAGTGGTTTTGGTTGGAGTGGAGAGCAGTACTTC. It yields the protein CSASGFGWSGEQYF.